This T cell receptor beta chain was sequenced in a study of blood T cell repertoires in COVID-19 (dated by TCRdb to about 2020). Regarding the complete study: Collaborator samples came from the United States, Italy and Spain and covered acute and convalescent phases of COVID-19. The material from the prospective study consisted of cDNA or gDNA derived from T cells, B-cell-depleted T cells, or PBMCs. The dataset comprised deeply sampled blood TCRbeta repertoires from subjects exposed to, actively infected with, or recovered from COVID-19. The repertoires were released in a freely available public database intended as a resource for research on the immune response to SARS-CoV-2. Samples came from the ongoing ImmuneRACE study (first 160 participants) plus 1,254 subjects from 6 global collaborators. A de-identified subject ID, COVID-19 status, age in years and sex were almost always included in the sample metadata. Where available, HLA class I and class II types were taken from metadata supplied by the sample provider and were not determined by assay-based typing. The paper's findings and limits, for the study overall: The quantity of clinical and demographic metadata differed by source and by participant and was supplied without curation.

The junction shows trimming of 1 base on V and 1 base on J, plus 17 bases between the germline ends. CDR1 is given as SGHAT and CDR2 as FQNNGV, both from the germline V gene. The CDR3, from cysteine to phenylalanine, totals 17 residues. Kept here is only the CDR3 DNA, which spans 51 bases and is read in frame from base 1. Enrolling through a virtual design, the prospective study's participants ranged in age from about 18 to 89 years and lived across roughly 24 United States geographic areas. To assign participants to cohorts, the prospective study relied on clinical history that participants themselves reported in a screening survey and a study questionnaire. For ImmuneRACE Cohort 3, a participant was defined as recovered based on two consecutive negative NP/OP PCR tests, clearance by a healthcare professional, or resolution of symptoms. Each participant in the prospective study had whole blood, serum and a nasopharyngeal or oropharyngeal swab collected by mobile phlebotomists. Prospective study participants could optionally give additional blood draws and questionnaires over a roughly two-month period. Before DNA extraction, blood samples from the prospective study were shipped at room temperature or frozen.

As concerns this clone: This clone's antigen is unknown. Within one base of it there is no much larger clone, and no base qualities were kept.

The immunoSEQ Assay, a bias-controlled multiplex PCR, was used to amplify TCRbeta CDR3 regions from genomic DNA. In the source study's methods: Within the assay, amplification of reference gene primers was used to estimate how many nucleated cells each sample contained. To quantify the absolute abundance of each unique TCRbeta CDR3 rearrangement, sequence reads were collapsed and filtered. For each sample, productive Simpson clonality was calculated as the square root of Simpson's diversity index over productive rearrangements. This immuneACCESS table, as held by TCRdb, lists in-frame sequences with V and J called but not all clones. Of the missing ones, under half trace to an unresolved V gene in checked studies; the others have no known cause. V, J and clone size are taken as reported in that table, and D and trimming were inferred from the DNA itself. Across this sample there are around 300,000 clones, with approximately 88% seen only once. The ten largest clones represent around 5% of the sample.

The rearranged chain carries TRBV11-2 and TRBJ2-7, and TRBD2 may be the D gene, going by 6 matching bases. The clonotype was recovered from a man aged 25 to 45 who had recovered from COVID-19. Material: PBMCs or T cells enriched from blood (not recorded which). CDR3 reads: CASSLVVVRGSSYEQYF. DNA sequence: TGTGCCAGCAGCTTAGTGGTAGTGCGGGGATCATCCTACGAGCAGTACTTC.